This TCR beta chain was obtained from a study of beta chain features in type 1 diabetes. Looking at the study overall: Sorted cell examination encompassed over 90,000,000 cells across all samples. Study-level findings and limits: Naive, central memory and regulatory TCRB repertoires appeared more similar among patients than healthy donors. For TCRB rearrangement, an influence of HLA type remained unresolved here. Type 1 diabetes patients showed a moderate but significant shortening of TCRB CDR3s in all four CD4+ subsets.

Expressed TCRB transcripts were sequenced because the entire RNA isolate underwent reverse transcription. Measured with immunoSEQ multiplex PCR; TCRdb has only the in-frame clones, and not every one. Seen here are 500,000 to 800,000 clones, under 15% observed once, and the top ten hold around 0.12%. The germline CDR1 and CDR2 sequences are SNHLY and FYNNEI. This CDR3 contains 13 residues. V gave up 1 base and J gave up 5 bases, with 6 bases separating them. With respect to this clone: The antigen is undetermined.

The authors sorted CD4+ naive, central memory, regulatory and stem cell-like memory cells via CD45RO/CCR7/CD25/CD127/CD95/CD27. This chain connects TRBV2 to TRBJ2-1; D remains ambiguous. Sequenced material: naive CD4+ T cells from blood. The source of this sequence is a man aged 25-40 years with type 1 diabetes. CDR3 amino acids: CASSEDVNNEQFF. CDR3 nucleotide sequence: TGTGCCAGCAGTGAAGACGTGAACAATGAGCAGTTCTTC. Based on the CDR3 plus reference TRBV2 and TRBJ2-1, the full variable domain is EPEVTQTPSHQVTQMGQEVILRCVPISNHLYFYWYRQILGQKVEFLVSFYNNEISEKSEIFDDQFSVERPDGSNFTLKIRSTKLEDSAMYFCASSEDVNNEQFFGPGTRLTVL.